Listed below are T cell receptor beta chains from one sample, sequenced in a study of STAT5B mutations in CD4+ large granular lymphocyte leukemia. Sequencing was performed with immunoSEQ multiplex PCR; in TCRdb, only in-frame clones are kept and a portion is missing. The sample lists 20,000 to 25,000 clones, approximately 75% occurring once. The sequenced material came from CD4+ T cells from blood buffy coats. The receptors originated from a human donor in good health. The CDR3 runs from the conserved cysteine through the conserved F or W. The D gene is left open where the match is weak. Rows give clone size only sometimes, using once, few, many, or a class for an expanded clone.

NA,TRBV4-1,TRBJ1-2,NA,CASSHTPQGPLGYGYTF,TGCGCCAGCAGCCACACGCCGCAAGGGCCCCTGGGCTATGGCTACACCTTC
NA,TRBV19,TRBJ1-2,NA,CASSQTGVGRRVNYGYTF,TGTGCCAGTAGTCAGACGGGAGTGGGACGCCGCGTTAACTATGGCTACACCTTC
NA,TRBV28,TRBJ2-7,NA,CASSYYGGYEQYF,TGTGCCAGCAGTTACTACGGGGGCTACGAGCAGTACTTC
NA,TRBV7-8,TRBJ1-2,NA,CASSLNPTNYGYTF,TGTGCCAGCAGCTTAAATCCTACTAACTATGGCTACACCTTC
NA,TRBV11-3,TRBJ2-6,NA,CASSYTGNSGANVLTF,TGTGCCAGCAGCTACACCGGGAACTCTGGGGCCAACGTCCTGACTTTC
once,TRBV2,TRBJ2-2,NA,CASNGGYTGELFF,TGTGCCAGCAACGGGGGCTACACCGGGGAGCTGTTTTTT
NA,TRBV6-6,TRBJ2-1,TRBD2,CASSYRRGVYNEQFF,TGTGCCAGCAGTTACAGGCGGGGGGTCTACAATGAGCAGTTCTTC
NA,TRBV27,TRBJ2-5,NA,CASSQRGTPQETQYF,TGTGCCAGCAGCCAACGGGGGACACCTCAAGAGACCCAGTACTTC
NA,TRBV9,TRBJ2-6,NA,CASRHPGANVLTF,TGTGCCAGCAGGCACCCTGGGGCCAACGTCCTGACTTTC
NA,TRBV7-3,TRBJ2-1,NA,CASSLSWATYNEQFF,TGTGCCAGCAGCTTGTCCTGGGCTACCTACAATGAGCAGTTCTTC
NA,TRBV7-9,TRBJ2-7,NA,CASRAGNEQYF,TGTGCCAGCAGGGCCGGGAACGAGCAGTACTTC
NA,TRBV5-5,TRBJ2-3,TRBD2,CASSLHIPGLAGGKGDTQYF,TGTGCCAGCAGCTTACATATACCGGGACTAGCGGGGGGCAAGGGAGATACGCAGTATTTT
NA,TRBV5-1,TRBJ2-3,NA,CASSSGDTQYF,TGCGCCAGCAGTTCGGGAGATACGCAGTATTTT
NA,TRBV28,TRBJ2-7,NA,CASSLYKKIYEQYF,TGTGCCAGCAGTTTATACAAAAAAATTTACGAGCAGTACTTC
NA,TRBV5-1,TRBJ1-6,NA,CASHYGGQGSPLHF,TGCGCCAGCCACTATGGCGGGCAGGGTTCACCCCTCCACTTT
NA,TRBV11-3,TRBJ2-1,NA,CASSLGLNNEQFF,TGTGCCAGCAGCTTAGGCCTGAACAATGAGCAGTTCTTC
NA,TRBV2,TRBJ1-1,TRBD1,CASSASGQAEAFF,TGTGCCAGCAGTGCGTCGGGACAGGCTGAAGCTTTCTTT
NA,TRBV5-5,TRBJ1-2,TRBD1,CASSRGQGANYGYTF,TGTGCCAGCAGCCGGGGACAGGGCGCTAACTATGGCTACACCTTC
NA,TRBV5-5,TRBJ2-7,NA,CASSLLGRTYEQYF,TGTGCCAGCAGCTTGTTGGGGCGGACCTACGAGCAGTACTTC
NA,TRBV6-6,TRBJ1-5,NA,CASSFSDQPQHF,TGTGCCAGCAGTTTTAGTGATCAGCCCCAGCATTTT
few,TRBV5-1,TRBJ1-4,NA,CASSLGEQGEKLFF,TGCGCCAGCAGCTTGGGCGAACAGGGCGAAAAACTGTTTTTT
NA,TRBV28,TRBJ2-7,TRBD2,CASKSYMGGSYEQYF,TGTGCCAGCAAAAGTTATATGGGGGGGTCCTACGAGCAGTACTTC
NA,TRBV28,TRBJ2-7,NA,CASSLQPVFYNSYEQYF,TGTGCCAGCAGTTTACAGCCAGTTTTTTATAACTCCTACGAGCAGTACTTC
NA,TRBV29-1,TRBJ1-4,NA,CSVAEPTDEKLFF,TGCAGCGTCGCCGAACCAACGGACGAAAAACTGTTTTTT
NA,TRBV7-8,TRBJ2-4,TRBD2,CASSLASYGGDEDKNIQYF,TGTGCCAGCAGCTTAGCCTCTTACGGGGGGGACGAGGACAAAAACATTCAGTACTTC
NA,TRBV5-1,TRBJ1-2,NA,CASSADVGLGYGYTF,TGCGCCAGCAGCGCCGACGTAGGGTTGGGCTATGGCTACACCTTC
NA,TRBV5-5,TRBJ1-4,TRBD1,CASSLNDGAGGGNREKLFF,TGTGCCAGCAGCTTGAATGATGGGGCAGGGGGCGGGAATCGCGAAAAACTGTTTTTT
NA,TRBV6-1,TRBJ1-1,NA,CASSAWAGTEAFF,TGTGCCAGCAGCGCTTGGGCGGGCACTGAAGCTTTCTTT
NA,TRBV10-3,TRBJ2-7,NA,CAIRSGTDNYEQYF,TGTGCCATCAGAAGCGGGACAGACAACTACGAGCAGTACTTC
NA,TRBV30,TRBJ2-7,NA,CAWSVRRSSYEQYF,TGTGCCTGGAGTGTACGTCGGAGCTCCTACGAGCAGTACTTC
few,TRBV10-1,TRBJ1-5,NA,CASSEEGCNQPQHF,TGCGCCAGCAGTGAGGAGGGGTGCAATCAGCCCCAGCATTTT
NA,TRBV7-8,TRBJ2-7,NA,CASSLVAIPYEQYF,TGTGCCAGCAGCTTAGTTGCGATCCCCTACGAGCAGTACTTC
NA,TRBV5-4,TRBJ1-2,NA,CASSSGGTYGYTF,TGTGCCAGCAGCTCGGGGGGGACCTATGGCTACACCTTC
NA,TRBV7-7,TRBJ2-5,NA,CASSLAGPQETQYF,TGTGCTAGCAGCTTAGCAGGGCCCCAAGAGACCCAGTACTTC
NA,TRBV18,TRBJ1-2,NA,CASSPPGPTNYGYTF,TGTGCCAGCTCACCTCCCGGACCAACTAACTATGGCTACACCTTC
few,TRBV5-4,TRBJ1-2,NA,CASSLAGQPYGYTF,TGTGCCAGCAGTTTAGCCGGACAGCCCTATGGCTACACCTTC
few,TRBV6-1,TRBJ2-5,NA,CASRKTRQETQYF,TGTGCCAGCAGGAAGACTAGACAAGAGACCCAGTACTTC
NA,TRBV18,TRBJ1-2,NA,CASSKGENYGYTF,TGTGCCAGCTCAAAAGGGGAGAACTATGGCTACACCTTC
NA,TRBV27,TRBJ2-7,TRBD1,CASSLQGHRGPAYEQYF,TGTGCCAGCAGTTTACAGGGTCACAGGGGGCCCGCCTACGAGCAGTACTTC
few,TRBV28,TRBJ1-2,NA,CASSGQFYGYTF,TGTGCCAGCAGTGGACAGTTCTATGGCTACACCTTC